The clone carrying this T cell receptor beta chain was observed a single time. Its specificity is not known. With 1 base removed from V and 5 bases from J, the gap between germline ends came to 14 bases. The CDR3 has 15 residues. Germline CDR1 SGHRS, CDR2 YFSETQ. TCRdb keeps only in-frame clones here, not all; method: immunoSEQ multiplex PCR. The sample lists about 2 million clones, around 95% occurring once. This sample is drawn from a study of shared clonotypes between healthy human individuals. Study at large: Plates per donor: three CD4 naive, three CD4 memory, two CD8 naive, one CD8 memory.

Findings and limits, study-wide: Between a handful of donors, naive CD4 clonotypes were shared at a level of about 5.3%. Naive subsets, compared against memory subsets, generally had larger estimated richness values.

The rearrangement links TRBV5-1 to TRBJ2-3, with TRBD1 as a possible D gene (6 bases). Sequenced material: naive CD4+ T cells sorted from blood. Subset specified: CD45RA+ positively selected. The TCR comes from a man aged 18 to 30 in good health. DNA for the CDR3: TGCGCCAGCAGCTTGAAGGGTCAGACAGGAGATACGCAGTATTTT. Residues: CASSLKGQTGDTQYF.